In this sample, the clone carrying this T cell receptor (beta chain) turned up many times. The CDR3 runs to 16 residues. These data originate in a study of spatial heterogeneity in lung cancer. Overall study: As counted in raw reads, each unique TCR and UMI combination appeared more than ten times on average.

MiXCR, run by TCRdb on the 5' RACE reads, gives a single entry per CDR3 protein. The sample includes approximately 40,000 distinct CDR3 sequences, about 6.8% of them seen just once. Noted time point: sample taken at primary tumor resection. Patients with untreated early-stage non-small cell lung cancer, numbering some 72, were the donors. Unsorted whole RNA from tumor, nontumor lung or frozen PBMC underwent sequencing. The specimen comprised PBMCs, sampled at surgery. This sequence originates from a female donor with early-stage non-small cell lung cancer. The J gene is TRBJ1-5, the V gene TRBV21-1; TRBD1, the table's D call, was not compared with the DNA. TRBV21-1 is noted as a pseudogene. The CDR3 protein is CASTLKPGCGNQPQHF. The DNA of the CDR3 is TGTGCCAGCACCTTAAAACCCGGGTGTGGCAATCAGCCCCAGCATTTT.